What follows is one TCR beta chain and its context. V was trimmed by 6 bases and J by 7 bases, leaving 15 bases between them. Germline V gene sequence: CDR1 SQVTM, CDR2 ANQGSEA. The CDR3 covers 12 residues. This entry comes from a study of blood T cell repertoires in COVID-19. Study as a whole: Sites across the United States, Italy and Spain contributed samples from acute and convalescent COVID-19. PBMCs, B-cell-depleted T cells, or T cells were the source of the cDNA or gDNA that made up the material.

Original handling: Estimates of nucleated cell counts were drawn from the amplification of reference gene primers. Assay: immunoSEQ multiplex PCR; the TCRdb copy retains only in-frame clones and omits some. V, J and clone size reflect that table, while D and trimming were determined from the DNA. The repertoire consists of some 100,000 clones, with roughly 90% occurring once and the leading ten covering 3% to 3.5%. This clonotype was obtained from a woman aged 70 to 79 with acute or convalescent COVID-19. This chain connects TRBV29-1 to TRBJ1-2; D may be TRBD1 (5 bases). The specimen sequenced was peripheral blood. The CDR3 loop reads CSVGGWGLGYTF. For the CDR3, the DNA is TGCAGCGTGGGGGGATGGGGACTTGGCTACACCTTC.